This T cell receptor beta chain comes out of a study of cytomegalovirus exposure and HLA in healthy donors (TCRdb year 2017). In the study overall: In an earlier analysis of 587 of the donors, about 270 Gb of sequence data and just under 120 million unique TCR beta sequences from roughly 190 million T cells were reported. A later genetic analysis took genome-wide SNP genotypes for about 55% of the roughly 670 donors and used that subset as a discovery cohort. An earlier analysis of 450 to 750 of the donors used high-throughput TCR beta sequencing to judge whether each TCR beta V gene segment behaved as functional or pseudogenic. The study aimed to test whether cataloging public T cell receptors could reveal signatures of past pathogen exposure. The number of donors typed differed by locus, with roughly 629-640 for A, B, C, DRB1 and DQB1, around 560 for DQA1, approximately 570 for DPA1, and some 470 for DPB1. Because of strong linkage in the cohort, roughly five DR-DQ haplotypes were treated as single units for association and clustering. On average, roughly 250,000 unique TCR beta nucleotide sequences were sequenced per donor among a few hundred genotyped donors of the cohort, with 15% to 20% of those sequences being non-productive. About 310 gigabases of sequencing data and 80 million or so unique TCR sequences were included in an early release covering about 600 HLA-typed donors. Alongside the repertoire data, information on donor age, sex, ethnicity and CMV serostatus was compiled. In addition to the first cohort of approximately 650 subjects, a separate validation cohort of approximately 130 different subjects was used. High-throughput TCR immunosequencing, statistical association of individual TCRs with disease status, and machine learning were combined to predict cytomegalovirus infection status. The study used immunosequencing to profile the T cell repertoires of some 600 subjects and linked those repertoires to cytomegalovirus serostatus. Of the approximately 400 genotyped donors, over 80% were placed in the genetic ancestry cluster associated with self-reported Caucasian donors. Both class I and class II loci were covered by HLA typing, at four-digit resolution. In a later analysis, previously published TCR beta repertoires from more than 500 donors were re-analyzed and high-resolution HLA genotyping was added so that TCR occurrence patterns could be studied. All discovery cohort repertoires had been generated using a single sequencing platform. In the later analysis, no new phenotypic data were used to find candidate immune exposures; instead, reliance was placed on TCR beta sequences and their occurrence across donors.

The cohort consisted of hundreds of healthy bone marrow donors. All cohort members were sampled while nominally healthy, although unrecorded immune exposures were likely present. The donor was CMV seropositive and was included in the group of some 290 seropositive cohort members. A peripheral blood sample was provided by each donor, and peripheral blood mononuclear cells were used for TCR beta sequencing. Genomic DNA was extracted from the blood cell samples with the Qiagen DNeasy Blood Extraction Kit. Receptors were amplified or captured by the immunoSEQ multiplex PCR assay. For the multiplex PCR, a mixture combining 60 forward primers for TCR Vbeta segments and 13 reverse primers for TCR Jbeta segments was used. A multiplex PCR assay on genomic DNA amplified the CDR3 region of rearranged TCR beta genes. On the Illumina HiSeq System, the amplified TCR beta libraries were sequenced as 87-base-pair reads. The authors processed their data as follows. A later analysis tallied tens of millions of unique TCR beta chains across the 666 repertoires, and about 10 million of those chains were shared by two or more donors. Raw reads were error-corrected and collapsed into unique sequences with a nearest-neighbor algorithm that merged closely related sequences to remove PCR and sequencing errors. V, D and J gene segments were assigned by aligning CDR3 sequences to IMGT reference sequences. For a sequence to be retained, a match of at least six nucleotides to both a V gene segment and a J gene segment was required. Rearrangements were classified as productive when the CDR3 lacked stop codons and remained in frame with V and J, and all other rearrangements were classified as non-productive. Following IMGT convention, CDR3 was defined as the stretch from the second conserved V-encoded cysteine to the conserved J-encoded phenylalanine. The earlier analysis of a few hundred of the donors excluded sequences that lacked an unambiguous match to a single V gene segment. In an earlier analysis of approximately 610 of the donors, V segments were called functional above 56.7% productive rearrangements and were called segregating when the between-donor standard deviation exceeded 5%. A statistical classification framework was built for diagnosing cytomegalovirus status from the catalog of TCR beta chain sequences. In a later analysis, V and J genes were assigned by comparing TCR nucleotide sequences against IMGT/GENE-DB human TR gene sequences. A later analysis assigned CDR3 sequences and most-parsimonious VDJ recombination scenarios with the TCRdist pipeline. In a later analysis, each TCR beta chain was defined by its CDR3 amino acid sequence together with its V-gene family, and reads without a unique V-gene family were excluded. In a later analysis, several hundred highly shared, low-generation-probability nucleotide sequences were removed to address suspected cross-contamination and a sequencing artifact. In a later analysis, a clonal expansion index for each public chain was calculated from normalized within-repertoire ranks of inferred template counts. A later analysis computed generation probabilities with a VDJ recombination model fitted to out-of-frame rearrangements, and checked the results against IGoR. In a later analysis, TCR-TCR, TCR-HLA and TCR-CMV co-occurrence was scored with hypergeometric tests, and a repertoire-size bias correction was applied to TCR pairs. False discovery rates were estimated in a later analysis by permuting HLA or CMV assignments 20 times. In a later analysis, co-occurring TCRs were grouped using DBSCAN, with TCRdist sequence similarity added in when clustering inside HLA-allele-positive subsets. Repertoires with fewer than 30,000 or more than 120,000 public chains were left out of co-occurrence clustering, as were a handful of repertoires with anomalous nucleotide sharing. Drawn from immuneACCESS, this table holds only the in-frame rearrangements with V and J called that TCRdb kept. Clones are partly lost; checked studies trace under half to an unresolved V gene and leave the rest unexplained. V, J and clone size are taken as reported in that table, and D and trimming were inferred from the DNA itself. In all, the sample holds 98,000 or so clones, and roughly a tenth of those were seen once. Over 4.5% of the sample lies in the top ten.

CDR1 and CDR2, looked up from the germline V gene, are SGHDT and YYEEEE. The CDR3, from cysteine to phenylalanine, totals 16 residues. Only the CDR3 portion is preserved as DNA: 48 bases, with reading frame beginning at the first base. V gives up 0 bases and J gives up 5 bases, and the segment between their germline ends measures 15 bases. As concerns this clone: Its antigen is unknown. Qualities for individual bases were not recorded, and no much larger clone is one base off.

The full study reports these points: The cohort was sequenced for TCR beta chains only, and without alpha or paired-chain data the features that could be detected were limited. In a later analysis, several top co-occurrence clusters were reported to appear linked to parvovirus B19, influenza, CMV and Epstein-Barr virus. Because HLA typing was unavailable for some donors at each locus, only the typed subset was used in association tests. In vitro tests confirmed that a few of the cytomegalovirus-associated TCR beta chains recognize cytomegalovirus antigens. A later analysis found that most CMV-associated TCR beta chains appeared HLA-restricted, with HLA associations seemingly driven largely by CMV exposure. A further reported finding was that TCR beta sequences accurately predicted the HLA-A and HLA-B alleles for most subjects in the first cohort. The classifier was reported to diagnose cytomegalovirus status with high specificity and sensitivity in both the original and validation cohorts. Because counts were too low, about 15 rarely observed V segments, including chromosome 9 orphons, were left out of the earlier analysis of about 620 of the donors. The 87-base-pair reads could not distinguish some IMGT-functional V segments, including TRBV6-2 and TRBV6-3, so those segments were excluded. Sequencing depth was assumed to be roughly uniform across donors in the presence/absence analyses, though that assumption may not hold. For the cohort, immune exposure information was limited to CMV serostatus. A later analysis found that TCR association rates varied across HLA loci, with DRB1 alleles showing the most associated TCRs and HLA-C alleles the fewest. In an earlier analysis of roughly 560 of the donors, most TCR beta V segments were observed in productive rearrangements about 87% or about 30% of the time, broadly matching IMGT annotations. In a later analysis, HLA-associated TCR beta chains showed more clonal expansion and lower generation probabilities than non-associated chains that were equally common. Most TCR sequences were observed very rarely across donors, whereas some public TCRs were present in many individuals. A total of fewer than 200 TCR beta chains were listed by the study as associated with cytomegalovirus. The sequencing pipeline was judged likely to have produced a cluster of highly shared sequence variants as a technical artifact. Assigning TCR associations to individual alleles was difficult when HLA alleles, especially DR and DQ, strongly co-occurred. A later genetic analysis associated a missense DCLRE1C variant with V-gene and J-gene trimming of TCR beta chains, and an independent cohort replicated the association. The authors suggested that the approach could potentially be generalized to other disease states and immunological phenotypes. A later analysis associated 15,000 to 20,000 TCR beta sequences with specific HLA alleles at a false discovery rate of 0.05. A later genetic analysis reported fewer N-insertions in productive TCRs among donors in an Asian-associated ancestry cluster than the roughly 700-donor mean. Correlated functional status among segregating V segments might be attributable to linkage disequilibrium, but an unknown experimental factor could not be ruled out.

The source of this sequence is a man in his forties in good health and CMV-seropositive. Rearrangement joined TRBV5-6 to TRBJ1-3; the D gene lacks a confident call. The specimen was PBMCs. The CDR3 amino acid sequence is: CASSLGGGLQRNTIYF. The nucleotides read TGTGCCAGCAGCTTGGGAGGTGGCCTTCAGAGAAACACCATATATTTT.